The 7 T cell receptor beta chains presented below share a single source sample, sequenced in a study of early T cells in non-severe SARS-CoV-2 infection. TCRdb called the 5' RACE reads again in MiXCR, with one record for every CDR3 protein. The sample shows 50,000 or so distinct CDR3 sequences, roughly 13% of them seen only once. Sequenced: whole blood. The receptors were gathered from an adult who was a healthcare worker with PCR-confirmed SARS-CoV-2 infection or an uninfected control (not recorded which).

The chain has TRBV4-2 and TRBJ2-2; 10 bases map to TRBD1. The CDR3 is 17 amino acids. From germline, CDR1 is LGHNA and CDR2 YNFKEQ. With 1 base clipped from V and 8 bases from J, the junction kept 10 bases outside the gene matches. CDR3 in amino acids: CASSQAGRQGAAGELFF. The CDR3 DNA sequence: TGTGCCAGCAGCCAAGCCGGTCGACAGGGGGCTGCAGGGGAGCTGTTTTTT.

This clonotype was detected ten times or more. The rearrangement links TRBV12-3 or TRBV12-4 to TRBJ1-1; TRBD1 aligns across 9 bases. The V gene end was trimmed by 5 bases and the J gene end by 6 bases; junction bases not matched to a gene: 10. This CDR3 spans 15 amino acids. The CDR3 loop reads CASSPRDRVYSEAFF. For the CDR3, the DNA is TGTGCCAGCAGTCCCCGGGACAGGGTTTACTCTGAAGCTTTCTTT.

This clonotype was observed a handful of times. The rearrangement joins TRBV9 to TRBJ1-6; D unclear. Germline V gene data show CDR1 as SGDLS and CDR2 as YYNGEE. V dropped 0 bases and J dropped 8 bases, with 6 bases sitting between them. CDR3 length equals 13 residues. The CDR3 DNA sequence: TGTGCCAGCAGCGTAGCCGAGTATTCACCCCTCCACTTT. Amino acid sequence: CASSVAEYSPLHF.

This clonotype was found many times. The J gene is TRBJ1-1, the V gene TRBV18; D may be TRBD1 (5 bases). Between the trimmed V and J ends, which lost 6 bases and 0 bases, there was a span of 14 bases. The CDR3 has 15 residues. Germline CDR1 reads KGHSH; CDR2 reads LQKENI. The CDR3 is CASSPATDLNTEAFF. For the CDR3, the DNA is TGTGCCAGCTCTCCTGCGACAGACTTGAACACTGAAGCTTTCTTT.

This clonotype occurred many times. J is TRBJ2-3 and V is TRBV3-1; D gene ambiguous. This CDR3 is 18 amino acids long. Deletions cut 1 base from V and 1 base from J, with 18 bases between. The V gene's germline CDR1 is LGHDT and CDR2 YNNKEL (reference sequence). The CDR3 loop reads CASSQGLSVAGRTDTQYF. The DNA of the CDR3 is TGTGCCAGCAGCCAAGGTCTCTCCGTGGCAGGACGCACAGATACGCAGTATTTT.

This clonotype was recorded many times. The rearrangement uses TRBV7-2 and TRBJ2-1; D unresolved. V dropped 1 base and J dropped 0 bases, with 7 bases sitting between them. CDR1 and CDR2 (germline): SGHTA, FQGNSA. This CDR3 region has 15 residues. CDR3 bases: TGTGCCAGCAGCTTAGGGAGCGTCTCCTACAATGAGCAGTTCTTC. Encoded protein: CASSLGSVSYNEQFF. Combining the CDR3 with reference TRBV7-2 and TRBJ2-1 gives the whole variable domain GAGVSQSPSNKVTEKGKDVELRCDPISGHTALYWYRQSLGQGLEFLIYFQGNSAPDKSGLPSDRFSAERTGGSVSTLTIQRTQQEDSAVYLCASSLGSVSYNEQFFGPGTRLTVL.

The V call is TRBV19, the J call TRBJ2-2; D possibly uses TRBD1 or TRBD2 (5 bases each). The length of the CDR3 is 16 residues. V lost 8 bases, J lost 6 bases, and 22 bases lay in between. Per the germline V gene, CDR1 is LNHDA and CDR2 is SQIVND (reference sequence). The DNA of the CDR3 is TGTGCCAGTTTCTCCGGGACCGAGGCGGTGGCCGGGGAGCTGTTTTTT. Translated, it gives CASFSGTEAVAGELFF.